Presented here are 18 T cell receptor beta chains from one specimen sequenced in a study of control samples from healthy donors and cancer patients. Only in-frame clones appear in the TCRdb table, and some are missing; sequencing was by immunoSEQ multiplex PCR. This sample yields about 180,000 clones, of which 85% to 95% are seen a single time; approximately 1.4% belongs to the top ten. Material for sequencing was blood. Source of these receptors: a woman in her late teens or twenties in good health.

The chain is built from TRBV6-6 and TRBJ2-5, with D possibly matching TRBD2 (6 bases). Looked up from germline, CDR1 is MNHNY and CDR2 is SVGAGI (reference sequence). CDR3 length: 17 residues. Trimming pared 5 bases from V and 1 base from J, leaving 20 bases between. CDR3 amino acids: CASSRPSGREPQETQYF. The DNA for the CDR3 is TGTGCCAGCAGTCGACCCTCGGGGCGGGAACCCCAAGAGACCCAGTACTTC.

Here the CDR3 reads CASSAGGLAGRTDTQYF. The CDR3 DNA reads TGTGCCAGCAGCGCAGGCGGACTAGCGGGGAGGACAGATACGCAGTATTTT. V usage is TRBV5-4 and J usage is TRBJ2-3; 12 positions agree with TRBD2. CDR1 SGHNT and CDR2 YYREEE come from the germline V gene (reference sequence). J gave up 3 bases and V 4 bases, and 9 bases lay outside the gene matches. The CDR3 runs to 17 residues. The full variable domain, its missing parts supplied by reference TRBV5-4 and TRBJ2-3, is ETGVTQSPTHLIKTRGQQVTLRCSSQSGHNTVSWYQQALGQGPQFIFQYYREEENGRGNFPPRFSGLQFPNYSSELNVNALELDDSALYLCASSAGGLAGRTDTQYFGPGTRLTVL.

Of note for this clone: One end of the junction varies from germline; a read error may be responsible. The chain combines TRBV7-7 with TRBJ1-1, with 9 nucleotides matching TRBD1. The CDR3 spans 13 residues. The germline V gene has CDR1 SSHAT and CDR2 FNYEAQ (reference sequence). The CDR3 DNA reads as TGTGCTAGCAGCCGGGACAGGGAGACTGAAGCTTTCTTT. Protein sequence: CASSRDRETEAFF.

The chain uses TRBV3-1 (or the pseudogene TRBV3-2) and TRBJ2-3, with a possible D match to TRBD2 (5 bases). With 4 bases removed from V and 0 bases from J, the gap between germline ends came to 11 bases. This CDR3 comprises 15 residues. Germline CDR1 LGHDT, CDR2 YNNKEL (reference sequence). The CDR3 spells CASSPGWTSTDTQYF. CDR3 coding DNA: TGTGCCAGCAGCCCCGGTTGGACTAGCACAGATACGCAGTATTTT.

The chain joins TRBV6-2 or TRBV6-3 to TRBJ2-3; D remains ambiguous. CDR3 size: 14 residues. Germline V gene lookup returns CDR1 MNHEY and CDR2 SVGEGT. The V gene lost 2 bases and the J gene lost 5 bases, with 11 bases spanning the gap. The CDR3 region has the DNA TGTGCCAGCAGTTACGGTGGACCCGGAGATACGCAGTATTTT. Encoded protein: CASSYGGPGDTQYF.

The genes are TRBV15 and TRBJ1-5, with no clear D. Germline V gene data show CDR1 as LNHNV and CDR2 as YYDKDF (reference sequence). The CDR3 loop spans 12 amino acids. Trimming cost V 0 bases and J 9 bases, with 6 bases left between them. The CDR3 DNA is TGTGCCACCAGCAGAGACCTGGGGCCCCAGCATTTT. This translates into CATSRDLGPQHF.

The chain couples TRBV7-9 to TRBJ2-7, with a weak D call TRBD1 (5 bases). The CDR3 loop spans 13 amino acids. Germline V gene sequence: CDR1 SEHNR, CDR2 FQNEAQ (reference sequence). Trimming left V 4 bases short and J 6 bases short, with 13 bases between. The CDR3 region is CASSSRQRVEQYF. CDR3 sequence (DNA): TGTGCCAGCAGCTCTAGACAGCGTGTCGAGCAGTACTTC.

The rearrangement links TRBV28 to TRBJ1-2; 9 bases are shared with TRBD1. Trimming took 6 bases from V and 8 from J; bases not matched to a gene: 16. The CDR3 is made up of 16 amino acids. From germline, CDR1 is MDHEN and CDR2 SYDVKM. The CDR3 nucleotides are TGTGCCAGCAGAGAAAATTCAGGACAGGGGTTTGGAGGCTACACCTTC. Translated, it gives CASRENSGQGFGGYTF.

This chain links TRBV2 with TRBJ2-1, with 13 bases matching TRBD2. The CDR3 extends over 15 amino acids. The V and J ends lost 4 bases and 10 bases, in that order; junction bases with no gene match: 7. The V gene's germline CDR1 is SNHLY and CDR2 FYNNEI. CDR3 coding DNA: TGTGCCAGCAGTGCGGGACTAGCGGGACTGATGGAGCAGTTCTTC. This gives the protein CASSAGLAGLMEQFF.

This rearrangement joins TRBV6-5 to TRBJ1-1; no definite D call. The CDR3 totals 11 residues. The ends were cut back, 4 bases at V and 8 bases at J, with 8 bases in the middle. The germline V gene has CDR1 MNHEY and CDR2 SVGAGI. The CDR3 DNA follows: TGTGCCAGCAGTTCATGGGTAGAAGCTTTCTTT. Protein sequence: CASSSWVEAFF.

The chain couples TRBV24-1 to TRBJ1-5; maybe TRBD1 (5 bases). The CDR3 totals 13 residues. The germline CDR1 and CDR2 sequences are KGHDR and SFDVKD. Trimming stripped 9 bases from V and 4 bases from J, with 12 bases between. For the CDR3, the DNA is TGTGCCACCGCCCTCGGGGGAAATCAGCCCCAGCATTTT. Residues: CATALGGNQPQHF.

This chain uses TRBV4-2 with TRBJ2-3; D is ambiguous. Trimming removed 0 bases at V and 2 bases at J, with 6 bases between. From germline, CDR1 is LGHNA and CDR2 YNFKEQ. CDR3 length: 14 amino acids. Here the CDR3 DNA reads TGTGCCAGCAGCCAAGATACGAACACAGATACGCAGTATTTT. This sequence encodes CASSQDTNTDTQYF.

The V call is TRBV18, the J call TRBJ1-3; D is perhaps TRBD1 (6 bases). The CDR3 runs 15 residues. CDR1 is KGHSH and CDR2 is LQKENI in the germline V gene. V was trimmed by 4 bases and J by 0 bases, leaving 10 bases between them. The CDR3 sequence: CASSQTDSSGNTIYF. CDR3 in DNA: TGTGCCAGCTCACAAACGGACAGCTCTGGAAACACCATATATTTT.

The chain is built from TRBV19 and TRBJ1-1; D not certain. Germline V gene sequence: CDR1 LNHDA, CDR2 SQIVND (reference sequence). The CDR3 runs 13 residues. The V and J ends lost 10 bases and 4 bases respectively, with 16 bases between them. The CDR3 nucleotides are TGTGCCACTTTTCCCAGCGAGCGCACTGAAGCTTTCTTT. It encodes CATFPSERTEAFF.

Concerning this clone: This specimen includes other DNA sequences encoding the same CDR3. This chain connects TRBV4-1 to TRBJ1-1, with a possible D match to TRBD1 (5 bases). V dropped 0 bases and J dropped 0 bases, with 8 bases sitting between them. The CDR3 runs to 15 residues. Germline V gives CDR1 MGHRA, CDR2 YSYEKL. CDR3 nucleotides: TGCGCCAGCAGCCAAGAGGAGGGGATGAACACTGAAGCTTTCTTT. Its translation is CASSQEEGMNTEAFF.

This chain joins TRBV28 and TRBJ1-3; D remains unclear. The CDR3 loop spans 16 amino acids. Trimming stripped 2 bases from V and 0 bases from J, with 11 bases between. The V gene's germline CDR1 is MDHEN and CDR2 SYDVKM. CDR3 loop: CASSLSPRSSGNTIYF. The CDR3, as DNA: TGTGCCAGCAGTTTAAGCCCCAGGAGCTCTGGAAACACCATATATTTT.

The chain couples TRBV6-2 or TRBV6-3 to TRBJ2-5; D call uncertain. The ends were cut back, 0 bases at V and 4 bases at J, with 12 bases in the middle. CDR1 is MNHEY and CDR2 is SVGEGT in the germline V gene. The CDR3 runs to 15 residues. The CDR3 nucleotides are TGTGCCAGCAGTTACTCGGGTTATTTTACAGAGACCCAGTACTTC. It specifies CASSYSGYFTETQYF.

The J gene is TRBJ1-2, the V gene TRBV11-2; possibly TRBD1 for D (6 bases). Germline CDR1 reads SGHAT; CDR2 reads FQNNGV. The CDR3 runs to 12 residues. V lost 0 bases, J lost 8 bases, and 7 bases lay in between. CDR3 DNA: TGTGCCAGCAGCTTAGAACAGGGAGGCTACACCTTC. Protein sequence: CASSLEQGGYTF. The full variable domain, in which reference TRBV11-2 and TRBJ1-2 provide the parts outside the CDR3, is EAGVAQSPRYKIIEKRQSVAFWCNPISGHATLYWYQQILGQGPKLLIQFQNNGVVDDSQLPKDRFSAERLKGVDSTLKIQPAKLEDSAVYLCASSLEQGGYTFGSGTRLTVV.